This TCR beta chain is drawn from a study of monozygotic twins with inflammatory bowel disease. The V gene's germline CDR1 is SGHTA and CDR2 FQGTGA. This CDR3 comprises 18 residues. Every donor provided one blood sample measuring more than 2 ml. TCRdb reprocessed the 5' RACE reads; each CDR3 protein has one entry and no DNA is given. The sample totals 110,000 to 150,000 distinct CDR3 sequences. This rearrangement joins TRBV7-3 to TRBJ2-1; TCRdb outputs TRBD1, but without DNA this stays unchecked. The TCR sequence derives from a human donor with ulcerative colitis or Crohn's disease, or a healthy co-twin of an affected twin (not recorded which). Source material: blood. The CDR3 sequence is CASSPSSLAPSAYNEQFF.